This T cell receptor (beta chain) derives from a study of T cells in Graves' hyperthyroidism and ophthalmopathy. About the study: Peripheral blood was secured at the point of initial diagnosis, before any treatment. Study-level findings and limits: Ophthalmopathy, which appeared later, was predicted by the model a median approximately 6 months before onset.

In the case of this clonotype: The antigen is not known.

CDR1 is SEHNR and CDR2 is FQNEAQ in the germline V gene (reference sequence). Trimming removed 1 base at V and 9 bases at J, with 4 bases between. This CDR3 has 11 residues. From RNA transcripts, TCR beta CDR3 regions were amplified. Carried out on the TCR CDR3, a first-round RT-PCR used the HTBI primer set. TCRdb re-analysed the multiplex PCR reads in MiXCR, keeping a single row per CDR3 protein. The sample has nearly 750,000 distinct CDR3 sequences; 35% are singletons. Reasons for excluding patients were uncontrolled infection, other autoimmune disease, pregnancy or lactation. Thyroid ultrasound, orbital computed tomography, clinical symptoms, and serum thyroxine and TRAb underpinned diagnoses.

Sequenced input: blood. This sequence was found in a woman in her thirties or forties with Graves' hyperthyroidism. The V gene is TRBV7-9, the J gene TRBJ2-1; D uncertain. In DNA, the CDR3 is TGTGCCAGCAGCTTAGAGGGTGAGCAGTTCTTC. Residues: CASSLEGEQFF. The full variable domain, in which reference TRBV7-9 and TRBJ2-1 provide the parts outside the CDR3, is DTGVSQNPRHKITKRGQNVTFRCDPISEHNRLYWYRQTLGQGPEFLTYFQNEAQLEKSRLLSDRFSAERPKGSFSTLEIQRTEQGDSAMYLCASSLEGEQFFGPGTRLTVL.